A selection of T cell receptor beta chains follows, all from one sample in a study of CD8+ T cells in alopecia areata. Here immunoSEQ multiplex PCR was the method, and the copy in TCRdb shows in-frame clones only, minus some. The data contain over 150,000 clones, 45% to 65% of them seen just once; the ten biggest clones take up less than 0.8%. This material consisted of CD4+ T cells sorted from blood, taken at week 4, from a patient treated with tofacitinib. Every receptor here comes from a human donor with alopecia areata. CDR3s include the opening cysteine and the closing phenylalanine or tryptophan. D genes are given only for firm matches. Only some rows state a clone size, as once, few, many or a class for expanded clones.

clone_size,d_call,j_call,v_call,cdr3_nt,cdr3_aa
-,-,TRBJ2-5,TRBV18,TGTGCCAGCTCGTTACAGTACCAAGAGACCCAGTACTTC,CASSLQYQETQYF
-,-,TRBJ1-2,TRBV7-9,TGTGCCAGCAGCTTGTCAGGGCCCCTGAACTATGGCTACACCTTC,CASSLSGPLNYGYTF
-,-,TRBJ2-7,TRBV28,TGTGCCAGCAGTTTACGGCTCGAGCAGTACTTC,CASSLRLEQYF
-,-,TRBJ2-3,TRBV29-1,TGCAGCGTTATTTGGATCACAGATACGCAGTATTTT,CSVIWITDTQYF
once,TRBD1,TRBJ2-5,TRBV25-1,TGTGCCAGCAGTGAGCCCTGGACAGGGGGGACCCAGTACTTC,CASSEPWTGGTQYF
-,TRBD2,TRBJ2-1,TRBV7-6,TGTGCCAGCAGCTTAGCGGCGACTAGCGGGAGGGAAGAGCAGTTCTTC,CASSLAATSGREEQFF
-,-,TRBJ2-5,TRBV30,TGTGCCTGGAGTAGGGCAGAAGGACCGACATGGGAGACCCAGTACTTC,CAWSRAEGPTWETQYF
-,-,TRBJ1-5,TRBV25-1,TGTGCCAGCAGCTCTCCGACGGACGATCAGCCCCAGCATTTT,CASSSPTDDQPQHF
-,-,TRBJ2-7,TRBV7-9,TGTGCCAGCAGCACCCGGGGGTACGAGCAGTACTTC,CASSTRGYEQYF
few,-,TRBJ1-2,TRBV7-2,TGTGCCAGCAGCTTTTCGGGGGGGCGAGACTATGGCTACACCTTC,CASSFSGGRDYGYTF
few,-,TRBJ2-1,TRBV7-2,TGTGCCAGCAGCTTAGCCGGGGTGAATGAGCAGTTCTTC,CASSLAGVNEQFF
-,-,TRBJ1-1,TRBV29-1,TGCAGCGCAAGCTCCGGGACGGGCATGAAAGCTTTCTTT,CSASSGTGMKAFF
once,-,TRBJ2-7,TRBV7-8,TGTGCCAGCAGCTCGTGGGGGGCAGGGGAGTACGAGCAGTACTTC,CASSSWGAGEYEQYF
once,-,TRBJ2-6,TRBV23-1,TGCGCCAGCAGCCCTATATCCGGGGCCAACGTCCTGACTTTC,CASSPISGANVLTF
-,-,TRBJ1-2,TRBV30,TGTGCCTGGGATCGCAGGGGCCCCGGCTCCTTC,CAWDRRGPGSF
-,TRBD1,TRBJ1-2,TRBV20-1,TGCAGACCGGGACAGCTTTATGGCTACACCTTC,CRPGQLYGYTF
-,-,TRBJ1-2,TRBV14,TGTGCCAGCAGGACCTTTGGGAGCTATGGCTACACCTTC,CASRTFGSYGYTF
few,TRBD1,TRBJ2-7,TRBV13,TGTGCCAGCAGCGCACTGGGGACAGTCCCGTACGAGCAGTACTTC,CASSALGTVPYEQYF
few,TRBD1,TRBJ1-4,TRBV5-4,TGTGCCAGCAGCGAGACAGGGGGTAATGAAAAACTGTTTTTT,CASSETGGNEKLFF
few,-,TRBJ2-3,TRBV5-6,TGTGCCAGCAGCTTCGGTAGGGCAGATACGCAGTATTTT,CASSFGRADTQYF
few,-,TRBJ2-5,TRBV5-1,TGCGCCAGCAGTCCAGACAGCCCACCAGGGACCCAGTACTTC,CASSPDSPPGTQYF
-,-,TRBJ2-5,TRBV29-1,TGCAGCGTTGATCCAGGCGGGCAAGAGACCCAGTACTTC,CSVDPGGQETQYF
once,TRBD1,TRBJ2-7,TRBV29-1,TGCAGCGTACAGGGGGCTTTCTACGAGCAGTACTTC,CSVQGAFYEQYF
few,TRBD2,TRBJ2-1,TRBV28,TGTGCCAGCAGCCTTGTGGGACTAGGAGGCTACAATGAGCAGTTCTTC,CASSLVGLGGYNEQFF
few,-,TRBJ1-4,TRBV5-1,TGCGCCAGCAGCTTGGTCAACCTGGAAGGGGAAAAACTGTTTTTT,CASSLVNLEGEKLFF